Following are 25 T cell receptor beta chains from one sample sequenced in a study of identical twins. Each CDR3 protein is one row after TCRdb ran MiXCR on the 5' RACE reads. The data contain some 1,700,000 distinct CDR3 sequences, about 32% of them singletons. The sequenced sample consisted of cord blood. Receptors originate from a newborn girl in good health.

This sequence joins TRBV6-1 and TRBJ2-1; D is unclear. The CDR3 is 14 amino acids. The V gene's germline CDR1 is MNHNS and CDR2 SASEGT. Between the trimmed V and J ends, which lost 2 bases and 2 bases, there was a span of 7 bases. This chain's CDR3 is CASSELAPYNEQFF. Written as DNA, the CDR3 is TGTGCCAGCAGTGAATTGGCACCCTACAATGAGCAGTTCTTC.

The chain carries TRBV7-7 and TRBJ2-1; perhaps TRBD2 as D (5 bases). Germline V gene sequence: CDR1 SSHAT, CDR2 FNYEAQ (reference sequence). Trimming left V 4 bases short and J 7 bases short, with 17 bases between. CDR3 length: 15 residues. This CDR3 reads CASSSRPRGKNEQFF. CDR3 DNA sequence: TGTGCCAGCAGCTCCCGACCTCGGGGAAAGAATGAGCAGTTCTTC.

This clonotype was detected only a few times. The V call is TRBV28, the J call TRBJ2-6; 10 bases match TRBD1. Germline V gene lookup returns CDR1 MDHEN and CDR2 SYDVKM. CDR3 length equals 18 residues. V lost 6 bases to trimming and J lost 1 base; unmatched junction nucleotides: 9. CDR3 protein: CASSPRGQGISGANVLTF. CDR3 DNA: TGTGCCAGCAGCCCTAGGGGACAGGGGATTTCTGGGGCCAACGTCCTGACTTTC. The full variable domain, with the rest looked up from reference TRBV28 and TRBJ2-6, is DVKVTQSSRYLVKRTGEKVFLECVQDMDHENMFWYRQDPGLGLRLIYFSYDVKMKEKGDIPEGYSVSREKKERFSLILESASTNQTSMYLCASSPRGQGISGANVLTFGAGSRLTVL.

The chain couples TRBV20-1 to TRBJ2-4; perhaps TRBD1 as D (5 bases). With 2 bases removed from V and 0 bases from J, the gap between germline ends came to 11 bases. Looked up from germline, CDR1 is DFQATT and CDR2 is SNEGSKA (reference sequence). This CDR3 spans 15 amino acids. The CDR3 here is CSARRGSLAKNIQYF. CDR3 in DNA: TGCAGTGCTAGAAGGGGATCCCTAGCCAAAAACATTCAGTACTTC.

The CDR3, as DNA: TGCGCCAGCAGCTCGCGGCAGCCTAGTGGACCCAATGAGCAGTTCTTC. It codes for CASSSRQPSGPNEQFF. The chain is built from TRBV5-1 and TRBJ2-1; D gene unclear. V lost 3 bases, J lost 6 bases, and 19 bases lay in between. Looked up from germline, CDR1 is SGHRS and CDR2 is YFSETQ. The CDR3 extends over 16 amino acids.

The rearrangement links TRBV12-3 or TRBV12-4 to TRBJ2-5; D ambiguous. V was clipped by 6 bases and J by 5 bases, with 13 bases between them. The CDR3 is 13 residues long. The CDR3 DNA reads as TGTGCCAGCAGCCCCGTCTCCAGCGAGACCCAGTACTTC. Its protein is CASSPVSSETQYF.

Remarks on this clonotype: A read error may be the cause here, since a much bigger clone is one base away. V and J are TRBV12-5 and TRBJ2-1; D call uncertain. The ends were cut back, 1 base at V and 4 bases at J, with 8 bases in the middle. Germline CDR1 is LGHNT and CDR2 is FRNRAP. The CDR3 spans 14 residues. The CDR3 sequence: CASGLDSTYNEQFF. The CDR3 DNA follows: TGTGCTAGTGGTTTGGATTCGACTTACAATGAGCAGTTCTTC.

The J gene is TRBJ2-1, the V gene TRBV3-1, with 7 bases aligning to TRBD2. V was clipped by 3 bases and J by 3 bases; unmatched bases: 8. This CDR3 has 16 residues. Germline loops: CDR1 LGHDT, CDR2 YNNKEL (reference sequence). The DNA of the CDR3 is TGTGCCAGCAGCCAGTTTTCGGGGGGATTCTACAATGAGCAGTTCTTC. Amino acids: CASSQFSGGFYNEQFF.

This clonotype occurred a few times. The J gene is TRBJ2-4, the V gene TRBV10-3, with 7 bases identical to TRBD2. The CDR3 length is 17 residues. V shed 5 bases, J shed 8 bases, and the junction held 18 bases outside the gene matches. The germline CDR1 and CDR2 sequences are ENHRY and SYGVKD. The CDR3 loop reads CAISRGFSGTKTYIQYF. CDR3 coding DNA: TGTGCCATCAGTCGTGGGTTCTCCGGGACTAAAACGTACATTCAGTACTTC.

This clonotype was seen a single time. Since a much larger clone is just one base distant, this may be a read error. The chain is built from TRBV29-1 and TRBJ2-1, with 7 bases aligning to TRBD1. The closer fit of TRBJ2-7 to the DNA end suggests the J call may be wrong. Germline V gene sequence: CDR1 SQVTM, CDR2 ANQGSEA. CDR3 size: 12 residues. CDR3 coding DNA: TGCAGCGTGACAGGGCGATACAATGAGCAGTACTTC. Its protein product is CSVTGRYNEQYF.

This clonotype was counted only a few times. This chain joins TRBV3-1 and TRBJ1-1, with no clear D. V was cut by 1 base and J by 3 bases, with 12 bases left in between. The CDR3 consists of 15 residues. In germline, CDR1 is LGHDT, CDR2 YNNKEL (reference sequence). The CDR3 spells CASSQGQGWDTEAFF. In DNA, the CDR3 is TGTGCCAGCAGCCAAGGGCAAGGGTGGGACACTGAAGCTTTCTTT.

With regard to this clonotype: This may be a read error: a much more frequent sequence differs by one nucleotide. The J gene is TRBJ2-1, the V gene TRBV3-1; 10 nucleotides match TRBD2. The end of the DNA aligns better with TRBJ2-7, so the J call may be wrong. CDR3 size: 17 residues. CDR1 and CDR2 (germline): LGHDT, YNNKEL (reference sequence). CDR3 coding DNA: TGTGCCAGCAGCCAAGATTACAGACTAGCGGGTAACAATGAGCAGTACTTC. It is translated as CASSQDYRLAGNNEQYF.

This clonotype was seen more than once but under ten times. The chain joins TRBV19 to TRBJ2-1, with 16 bases identical to TRBD2. The CDR3 spans 16 residues. Germline V gene lookup returns CDR1 LNHDA and CDR2 SQIVND (reference sequence). The ends lost 5 bases at V and 6 bases at J; junction bases unmatched: 4. CDR3 sequence reads: CASSGGTSGRANEQFF. CDR3 bases: TGTGCCAGTAGTGGCGGGACTAGCGGGAGGGCCAATGAGCAGTTCTTC.

This clonotype was picked up a small number of times. The chain couples TRBV12-3 or TRBV12-4 to TRBJ1-6; D perhaps matches TRBD1 (6 bases). Trimming left V 7 bases short and J 7 bases short, with 14 bases between. The CDR3 covers 14 residues. The CDR3, as DNA: TGTGCCAGCATTGGGGGACACGCGAATTCACCCCTCCACTTT. It yields the protein CASIGGHANSPLHF.

There are many counts of this clonotype. This chain joins TRBV29-1 and TRBJ2-3, with 12 bases matching TRBD2. Unmatched junction bases numbered 7, after V lost 3 bases and J lost 0 bases. The V gene's germline CDR1 is SQVTM and CDR2 ANQGSEA. The length of the CDR3 is 17 residues. The CDR3 loop reads CSVDGTSGYPSTDTQYF. CDR3 coding DNA: TGCAGCGTTGACGGGACTAGCGGGTACCCTAGCACAGATACGCAGTATTTT.

The genes are TRBV4-2 and TRBJ2-3; TRBD2 aligns across 11 bases. Unmatched junction bases numbered 8, after V lost 6 bases and J lost 6 bases. CDR3 size: 15 residues. Germline CDR1 reads LGHNA; CDR2 reads YNFKEQ. The CDR3 spells CASSRGSGRGDTQYF. Written as DNA, the CDR3 is TGTGCCAGCAGTCGTGGTAGCGGGAGGGGTGATACGCAGTATTTT.

The chain links TRBV7-2 to TRBJ2-7; 9 bases agree with TRBD2. J gave up 3 bases and V 1 base, and 7 bases lay outside the gene matches. The germline gives CDR1 SGHTA, CDR2 FQGNSA. The length of the CDR3 is 16 residues. DNA of the CDR3: TGTGCCAGCAGCTTAGGGACTAGCGTGGGTTTCTACGAGCAGTACTTC. As protein: CASSLGTSVGFYEQYF. Supplemented by reference TRBV7-2 and TRBJ2-7, the full variable domain reads GAGVSQSPSNKVTEKGKDVELRCDPISGHTALYWYRQSLGQGLEFLIYFQGNSAPDKSGLPSDRFSAERTGGSVSTLTIQRTQQEDSAVYLCASSLGTSVGFYEQYFGPGTRLTVT.

This chain links TRBV10-3 with TRBJ1-2; D perhaps matches TRBD1 (6 bases). The V gene's germline CDR1 is ENHRY and CDR2 SYGVKD. V was shortened by 8 bases and J by 8 bases, with 21 bases between the two germline ends. CDR3 length equals 14 residues. The CDR3 coding sequence is TGTGCCATCGGGGGCACAACAGGGCCGGGCGGCTACACCTTC. Its protein is CAIGGTTGPGGYTF.

This chain links TRBV10-3 with TRBJ2-7, with 14 nucleotides matching TRBD2. Per the germline V gene, CDR1 is ENHRY and CDR2 is SYGVKD. This CDR3 comprises 17 residues. With V trimmed by 6 bases and J by 0 bases, 7 bases remained unmatched. The CDR3 DNA reads TGTGCCATCAGAAGGACTAGCGGGGGGACGAGCTCCTACGAGCAGTACTTC. This translates into CAIRRTSGGTSSYEQYF.

This clonotype has just a few counts. The chain uses TRBV14 and TRBJ2-3; 8 positions agree with TRBD1. CDR1 is SGHDN, CDR2 FVKESK, per germline. This CDR3 contains 18 residues. V shed 1 base, J shed 3 bases, and the junction held 12 bases outside the gene matches. This CDR3 reads CASSQGPRDRPYTDTQYF. The DNA for the CDR3 is TGTGCCAGCAGCCAAGGACCCCGGGACAGGCCATATACAGATACGCAGTATTTT.

This clonotype was counted between two and nine times. The chain joins TRBV5-1 to TRBJ2-1; 11 bases match TRBD1. Per germline, CDR1 SGHRS and CDR2 YFSETQ. CDR3 length equals 13 residues. V dropped 5 bases and J dropped 10; count of bases not matched to a gene: 5. CDR3 region: CASRGQGVGEQFF. CDR3 in DNA: TGCGCCAGCAGGGGACAGGGGGTAGGGGAGCAGTTCTTC. The full variable domain, its missing parts supplied by reference TRBV5-1 and TRBJ2-1, is KAGVTQTPRYLIKTRGQQVTLSCSPISGHRSVSWYQQTPGQGLQFLFEYFSETQRNKGNFPGRFSGRQFSNSRSEMNVSTLELGDSALYLCASRGQGVGEQFFGPGTRLTVL.

The CDR3 loop is CSVKSYGYTF. CDR3 DNA sequence: TGCAGCGTGAAATCCTATGGCTACACCTTC. The J gene is TRBJ1-2, the V gene TRBV29-1; D gene uncertain. CDR1 SQVTM and CDR2 ANQGSEA come from the germline V gene. The V end lost 6 bases, the J end lost 4 bases, and 6 bases lay between the germline ends. CDR3 size: 10 residues.

This rearrangement joins TRBV4-1 to TRBJ2-3; D may be TRBD1 (6 bases). Germline lookup yields CDR1 MGHRA and CDR2 YSYEKL. The CDR3 is 15 amino acids. V was clipped by 2 bases and J by 2 bases, with 11 bases between them. DNA for the CDR3: TGCGCCAGCAGCCAAATAGGGGGTCTCACAGATACGCAGTATTTT. The encoded protein is CASSQIGGLTDTQYF.

This clonotype was found a few times. The J gene is TRBJ1-5, the V gene TRBV7-9, with 7 bases identical to TRBD1. Germline assignment: CDR1 SEHNR and CDR2 FQNEAQ (reference sequence). The V segment lost 7 bases and the J segment 3 bases; nucleotides outside the gene matches: 6. There are 14 residues in the CDR3. In DNA form, the CDR3 reads TGTGCCAGCACCAAAGGACAGGACAATCAGCCCCAGCATTTT. Its translation is CASTKGQDNQPQHF.

In its sample, this clonotype was seen many times. V gene TRBV9 combines with J gene TRBJ2-2; D call uncertain. Germline values: CDR1 SGDLS, CDR2 YYNGEE. The CDR3 consists of 11 residues. Trimming cost V 0 bases and J 6 bases, with 0 bases left between them. CDR3 sequence: CASSVAGELFF. CDR3 nucleotide sequence: TGTGCCAGCAGCGTAGCCGGGGAGCTGTTTTTT.